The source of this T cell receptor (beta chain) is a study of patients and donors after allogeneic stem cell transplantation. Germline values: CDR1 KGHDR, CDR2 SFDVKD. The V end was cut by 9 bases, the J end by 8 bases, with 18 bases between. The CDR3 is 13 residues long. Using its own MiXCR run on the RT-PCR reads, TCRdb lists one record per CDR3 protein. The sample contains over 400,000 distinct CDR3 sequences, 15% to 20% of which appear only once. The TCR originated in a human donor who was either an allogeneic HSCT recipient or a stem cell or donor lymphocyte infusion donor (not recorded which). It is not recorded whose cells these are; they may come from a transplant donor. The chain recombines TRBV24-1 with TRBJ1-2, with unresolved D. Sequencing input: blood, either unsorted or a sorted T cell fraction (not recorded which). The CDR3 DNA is TGTGCCACCTCGGAGGCTAAAGCAAGGGGCTACACCTTC. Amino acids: CATSEAKARGYTF.